This T cell receptor (beta chain) emerged from a study of blood T cell repertoires in COVID-19. Study in general: There were acute and convalescent COVID-19 samples, and they came from the United States, Italy and Spain. PBMCs, B-cell-depleted T cells, or T cells provided the cDNA or gDNA that made up the material.

TCRdb's table, derived via immunoSEQ multiplex PCR, lists solely in-frame clones and lacks some. In the table there are over 200,000 clones, around 90% of which are singletons. In assigning cohorts, the study relied on participant-reported clinical history. Trimming pared 7 bases from V and 0 bases from J, leaving 18 bases between. The CDR3 is made up of 16 amino acids. From germline, CDR1 is LNHDA and CDR2 SQIVND (reference sequence). This TCR derives from a man aged 25 to 45 who had recovered from COVID-19. The sample was PBMCs or T cells enriched from blood (not recorded which). This chain links TRBV19 with TRBJ1-1; perhaps TRBD1 as D (5 bases). CDR3 sequence reads: CASTETAQSVNTEAFF. The DNA for the CDR3 is TGTGCCAGTACAGAGACAGCCCAATCCGTGAACACTGAAGCTTTCTTT.